This entry describes one TCR beta chain. The sample comes from a study of T cells in Graves' hyperthyroidism and ophthalmopathy. Overall study: Before treatment of any kind, peripheral blood was taken at initial diagnosis.

Amplified TCR beta CDR3 regions derived from RNA transcripts. TCR CDR3 regions were first amplified by RT-PCR with HTBI primers. One entry per CDR3 protein results from TCRdb running MiXCR on the multiplex PCR reads. The repertoire holds more than 500,000 distinct CDR3 sequences, with about 15% as singletons. The CDR3 contains 15 residues. The V segment lost 7 bases and the J segment 1 base; nucleotides outside the gene matches: 9. Germline V gene lookup returns CDR1 SEHNR and CDR2 FQNEAQ (reference sequence). The chain employs TRBV7-9 and TRBJ1-2, with 7 bases matching TRBD1. The specimen sequenced was blood. This receptor was obtained from a woman aged 30 to 39 with Graves' ophthalmopathy. CDR3 residues: CASNPTTGINYGYTF. The CDR3 DNA reads TGTGCCAGCAACCCAACGACAGGGATTAACTATGGCTACACCTTC.